These T cell receptor beta chains were read from a single sample in a study of post-analysis software for immune sequencing data. TCRdb re-called the PCR reads with MiXCR, one entry per CDR3 protein. There are about 560,000 distinct CDR3 sequences in the sample; 44% occur only once, and about 1.8% lies in the top ten. Material: blood. Source of these receptors: a girl aged 10 to 17 with multiple sclerosis. The CDR3 runs from the conserved cysteine through the conserved F or W.

v_call: TRBV20-1
cdr3_aa: CSAPRGGQQYF

v_call: TRBV10-3
cdr3_aa: CAISEQGGTEAFF

v_call: TRBV25-1
cdr3_aa: CASSKTGSYNQPQHF

v_call: TRBV5-1
cdr3_aa: CASSPDRAETQYF

v_call: TRBV12-5
cdr3_aa: CASGSNRGQGRDRYTF

v_call: TRBV29-1
cdr3_aa: CSVEIPGERIPSSYNEQFF

v_call: TRBV25-1
cdr3_aa: CASSEYSGSGANVLTF

v_call: TRBV20-1
cdr3_aa: CSASRTGLNTEAFF

v_call: TRBV20-1
cdr3_aa: CSAPPVTDTQYF

v_call: TRBV29-1
cdr3_aa: CSVARGEGEKLFF

v_call: TRBV20-1
cdr3_aa: CSAPISLAASTDTQYF

v_call: TRBV5-5
cdr3_aa: CASSKDSSYEQYF

v_call: TRBV4-1
cdr3_aa: CASSQANRWDHHNEQFF

v_call: TRBV4-1
cdr3_aa: CASSQDGPLGNQPQHF

v_call: TRBV20-1
cdr3_aa: CSAPHRGTYEQYF

v_call: TRBV10-2
cdr3_aa: CASSVGGRGVTEAFF

v_call: TRBV5-6
cdr3_aa: CASSPDFSGSYEQYF

v_call: TRBV4-1
cdr3_aa: CASSQEGTGDNSLSYTF

v_call: TRBV20-1
cdr3_aa: CSASTNEKLFF

v_call: TRBV7-9
cdr3_aa: CASSPRDRDGTDTQYF

v_call: TRBV6-1
cdr3_aa: CASSVEGGQSYEQYF

v_call: TRBV5-1
cdr3_aa: CASSKEGTAAYEQYF

v_call: TRBV6-6
cdr3_aa: CASSNGQTTEAFF

v_call: TRBV10-3
cdr3_aa: CAISESQGNQPQHF

v_call: TRBV5-1
cdr3_aa: CASSQLDRGGEQYF

v_call: TRBV29-1
cdr3_aa: CSVQRQGAARQTQYF

v_call: TRBV7-9
cdr3_aa: CASSAGQPPYEQYF

v_call: TRBV7-9
cdr3_aa: CASSLWDRKDYEQYF

v_call: TRBV7-9
cdr3_aa: CASSPPINYGYTF

v_call: TRBV5-1
cdr3_aa: CALEGTNTEAFF

v_call: TRBV20-1
cdr3_aa: CSAGSSNLQETQYF

v_call: TRBV7-8
cdr3_aa: CASSSTLENEQFF

v_call: TRBV4-1
cdr3_aa: CASSHRTGGSSGANVLTF

v_call: TRBV3-1
cdr3_aa: CASSLQGVPQETQYF

v_call: TRBV9
cdr3_aa: CASSTGTLPGETQYF

v_call: TRBV4-2
cdr3_aa: CASSQLGEDEQYF

v_call: TRBV20-1
cdr3_aa: CSALAGRGYEQYF

v_call: TRBV7-8
cdr3_aa: CASSSPTSHISTDTQYF

v_call: TRBV12-3/TRBV12-4
cdr3_aa: CASSLTGGSNQPQHF

v_call: TRBV12-3/TRBV12-4
cdr3_aa: CASSLGPGLAKYEQYF

v_call: TRBV5-1
cdr3_aa: CASSLRRDEQFF

v_call: TRBV7-9
cdr3_aa: CASSRDPGETSTDTQYF